Listed here is a single T cell receptor beta chain. This clone's antigen is unknown. Within one base of it there is no much larger clone, and no base qualities were kept. The data originate from a study of control samples from healthy donors and cancer patients (TCRdb year 2020). The method was the immunoSEQ multiplex PCR assay. Imported from immuneACCESS, the table was reduced by TCRdb to in-frame sequences with V and J called. These copies leave out some clones; in studies compared against another copy, an unresolved V gene accounts for under half, and the cause of the remainder is not known. Present in this sample are about 160,000 clones, 85% to 95% of which were seen just once. In total, the top ten clones hold 8.5% of the sample. The receptor comes from a woman between 40 and 50 years old in good health. Source material: blood.

In nucleotide form, the sequence is TGTGCCACCCCAGGGGGGTCCACTGAAGCTTTCTTT. Its translation reads: CATPGGSTEAFF. The chain is encoded by TRBV24-1 joined to TRBJ1-1; 7 nucleotides in the junction match TRBD1. V is trimmed back by 9 bases and J by 4 bases, and the junction contains 4 bases that no gene match accounts for. From a lookup of the germline V gene, CDR1 and CDR2 are KGHDR and SFDVKD. Taken from cysteine to phenylalanine, the CDR3 has 12 residues. Solely the CDR3 DNA is kept, with 36 bases framed from the first base.